These 25 T cell receptor beta chains were sequenced from one sample in a study of T cell responses to AZD1222 COVID-19 vaccine. Profiling relied on immunoSEQ multiplex PCR, and the TCRdb table lists in-frame clones only, not all of them. The data contain around 110,000 clones, roughly 85% of them singletons. The sequencing here drew on peripheral blood, taken on day 0 of MenACWY control vaccination. All receptors derive from an adult in good health.

The gene calls are TRBV9 and TRBJ1-3; no clear D. Per germline, CDR1 SGDLS and CDR2 YYNGEE. The CDR3 runs to 15 residues. V was cut by 0 bases and J by 0 bases, with 7 bases left in between. CDR3 nucleotide sequence: TGTGCCAGCAGCGTAGACACGAGCTCTGGAAACACCATATATTTT. Translating gives CASSVDTSSGNTIYF.

The CDR3 protein is CASSLAEGSVGYTF. Written as DNA, the CDR3 is TGCGCCAGCAGCTTGGCCGAGGGAAGCGTGGGCTACACCTTC. The J gene is TRBJ1-2, the V gene TRBV5-1; no firm D call. CDR3 length: 14 amino acids. The V end was cut by 0 bases, the J end by 8 bases, with 14 bases between. Per the germline V gene, CDR1 is SGHRS and CDR2 is YFSETQ.

The rearrangement uses TRBV30 and TRBJ1-3; D not certain. The V gene's germline CDR1 is GTSNPN and CDR2 SVGIG (reference sequence). With 3 bases removed from V and 0 bases from J, the gap between germline ends came to 12 bases. This CDR3 comprises 15 residues. The CDR3 bases are TGTGCCTGGAGGAACCGGGATTCCTCTGGAAACACCATATATTTT. This codes for CAWRNRDSSGNTIYF.

This chain connects TRBV3-1 (or the pseudogene TRBV3-2) to TRBJ2-5; 11 nucleotides match TRBD2. V lost 1 base, J lost 7 bases, and 5 bases stayed unmatched. CDR3 size: 15 residues. The germline gives CDR1 LGHDT, CDR2 YNNKEL (reference sequence). Written as DNA, the CDR3 is TGTGCCAGCAGCCAAGTTACTAGCGGGGGTGGGACCCAGTACTTC. Encoded protein: CASSQVTSGGGTQYF.

The gene calls are TRBV7-8 and TRBJ1-1; 12 bases align to TRBD1. The CDR3 extends over 18 amino acids. Looked up from germline, CDR1 is SGHVS and CDR2 is FQNEAQ. With 6 bases clipped from V and 3 bases from J, the junction kept 14 bases outside the gene matches. CDR3 coding DNA: TGTGCCAGCAGTCAGCTTGGGGGACAGGGGGCGGGTGACACTGAAGCTTTCTTT. Amino acids: CASSQLGGQGAGDTEAFF.

The chain combines TRBV6-2 or TRBV6-3 with TRBJ2-5; D is ambiguous. Germline assignment: CDR1 MNHEY and CDR2 SVGEGT. Trimming removed 4 bases from V and 4 bases from J, with 16 bases in between. This CDR3 has 15 residues. The CDR3 spells CASSLSGPPPETQYF. For the CDR3, the DNA is TGTGCCAGCAGTTTATCAGGTCCCCCCCCAGAGACCCAGTACTTC.

The chain recombines TRBV6-5 with TRBJ2-2; D is unclear. Per germline, CDR1 MNHEY and CDR2 SVGAGI. This CDR3 spans 15 amino acids. The V gene lost 6 bases and the J gene lost 2 bases, with 13 bases spanning the gap. As DNA, the CDR3 is TGTGCCAGCAGACTGACCGCCTCCAACACCGGGGAGCTGTTTTTT. It specifies CASRLTASNTGELFF.

This clone was observed a handful of times. This rearrangement joins TRBV3-1 (or the pseudogene TRBV3-2) to TRBJ1-2; D not resolved. From germline, CDR1 is LGHDT and CDR2 YNNKEL (reference sequence). The CDR3 loop spans 15 amino acids. The ends were cut back, 1 base at V and 8 bases at J, with 17 bases in the middle. The CDR3 DNA sequence: TGTGCCAGCAGCCAAGGTGCAGGTAGATTCGGGGGCTACACCTTC. It encodes CASSQGAGRFGGYTF.

The chain joins TRBV28 to TRBJ1-5; D is unresolved. The germline V gene has CDR1 MDHEN and CDR2 SYDVKM. V was shortened by 5 bases and J by 0 bases, with 11 bases between the two germline ends. The CDR3 is 15 residues long. The CDR3 region is CASSRLGGSNQPQHF. CDR3 bases: TGTGCCAGCAGTCGGTTGGGCGGTAGCAATCAGCCCCAGCATTTT.

This sequence joins TRBV7-9 and TRBJ1-3, with TRBD1 matching over 8 bases. The CDR3 contains 17 residues. V gave up 5 bases and J gave up 0 bases; unmatched junction bases: 9. Germline assignment: CDR1 SEHNR and CDR2 FQNEAQ (reference sequence). CDR3 residues: CASSPGQAGSSGNTIYF. The CDR3 DNA is TGTGCCAGCAGCCCGGGACAGGCTGGGAGCTCTGGAAACACCATATATTTT.

The chain uses TRBV9 and TRBJ2-7; 11 nucleotides match TRBD2. V shed 0 bases, J shed 6 bases, and the junction held 11 bases outside the gene matches. Per the germline V gene, CDR1 is SGDLS and CDR2 is YYNGEE. CDR3 length equals 17 residues. CDR3 coding DNA: TGTGCCAGCAGCGTAGCAACTAGCGGGGGCCCTCAGGGCGAGCAGTACTTC. Translated, it gives CASSVATSGGPQGEQYF. The full variable domain, completed using reference TRBV9 and TRBJ2-7, is DSGVTQTPKHLITATGQRVTLRCSPRSGDLSVYWYQQSLDQGLQFLIQYYNGEERAKGNILERFSAQQFPDLHSELNLSSLELGDSALYFCASSVATSGGPQGEQYFGPGTRLTVT.

This clone came up once. The chain combines TRBV7-2 with TRBJ1-2; the match to TRBD1 covers 7 bases. This CDR3 comprises 16 residues. V lost 5 bases and J lost 4; bases outside the gene matches: 13. Germline V CDR1 and CDR2: SGHTA, FQGNSA. The CDR3 bases are TGTGCCAGCAGCGCAACGCGACAGGGAGGGAGCTATGGCTACACCTTC. This codes for CASSATRQGGSYGYTF.

The rearrangement joins TRBV28 to TRBJ1-4, with TRBD1 matching 7 bases. V dropped 6 bases and J dropped 0; count of bases not matched to a gene: 4. This CDR3 comprises 15 residues. CDR1 and CDR2 (germline): MDHEN, SYDVKM. Here the CDR3 reads CASRGGTATNEKLFF. Here the CDR3 DNA reads TGTGCCAGCAGAGGCGGGACAGCAACTAATGAAAAACTGTTTTTT.

V and J are TRBV4-3 and TRBJ1-1, with TRBD1 matching 7 bases. V was clipped by 1 base and J by 1 base; unmatched bases: 6. The CDR3 consists of 16 residues. Germline V gene lookup returns CDR1 LGHNA and CDR2 YSLEER. The DNA of the CDR3 is TGCGCCAGCAGCCAAGTGACAGGGTGGGCGAACACTGAAGCTTTCTTT. Its translation is CASSQVTGWANTEAFF.

A few counts support this clone. The chain uses TRBV6-2 or TRBV6-3 and TRBJ1-5, with 7 bases fitting TRBD1. The CDR3 has 14 amino acids. The ends lost 5 bases at V and 9 bases at J; junction bases unmatched: 10. Germline loops: CDR1 MNHEY, CDR2 SVGEGT. The CDR3 reads CASSQNRGSGPQHF. Here the CDR3 DNA reads TGTGCCAGCAGTCAAAACAGGGGTTCGGGGCCCCAGCATTTT.

Only a few counts were recorded for this clone. The rearrangement uses TRBV2 and TRBJ1-1; no clear D gene. Germline V gives CDR1 SNHLY, CDR2 FYNNEI. The CDR3 has 13 residues. Trimming took 7 bases from V and 0 from J, leaving 9 bases between them. CDR3 bases: TGTGCCAGCATTTTTCAGATGAACACTGAAGCTTTCTTT. Protein: CASIFQMNTEAFF.

The V gene is TRBV6-5, the J gene TRBJ2-7; TRBD2 is a possible D gene (5 bases). The CDR3 is 14 residues long. V lost 5 bases to trimming and J lost 0 bases, with 11 bases between them. The germline V gene has CDR1 MNHEY and CDR2 SVGAGI. Written as DNA, the CDR3 is TGTGCCAGCAGTAAGTTTGGGAGCTCCTACGAGCAGTACTTC. Translated, it gives CASSKFGSSYEQYF.

The V call is TRBV5-1, the J call TRBJ2-1; the match to TRBD1 covers 9 bases. V lost 3 bases to trimming and J lost 1 base; unmatched junction nucleotides: 5. The CDR3 is 16 residues long. Germline V gene lookup returns CDR1 SGHRS and CDR2 YFSETQ. CDR3 sequence (DNA): TGCGCCAGCAGCTCCTCCGGGACAGGGTCCTACAATGAGCAGTTCTTC. This sequence encodes CASSSSGTGSYNEQFF.

The CDR3 sequence is CASSLAGGGVRTGELFF. For the CDR3, the DNA is TGTGCCAGCAGCTTAGCAGGGGGCGGCGTGCGCACCGGGGAGCTGTTTTTT. The genes are TRBV7-2 and TRBJ2-2, with 7 positions matching TRBD1. Germline CDR1 SGHTA, CDR2 FQGNSA. The CDR3 sequence is 17 residues long. V lost 0 bases, J lost 4 bases, and 8 bases stayed unmatched.

This clone was seen more than once but under ten times. The V call is TRBV18, the J call TRBJ1-5; D is uncertain. Germline loops: CDR1 KGHSH, CDR2 LQKENI. Trimming left V 3 bases short and J 0 bases short, with 6 bases between. The length of the CDR3 is 14 residues. CDR3 coding DNA: TGTGCCAGCTCACCCGGTAATAGCAATCAGCCCCAGCATTTT. Residues: CASSPGNSNQPQHF.

This sequence joins TRBV4-3 and TRBJ1-2; D is possibly TRBD1 (6 bases). Trimming removed 1 base at V and 7 bases at J, with 13 bases between. CDR3 length: 14 residues. The germline V gene encodes CDR1 LGHNA and CDR2 YSLEER. CDR3 protein: CASSQVLGGRGYTF. CDR3 DNA: TGCGCCAGCAGCCAAGTTCTAGGGGGTCGTGGCTACACCTTC.

The chain is built from TRBV6-5 and TRBJ1-6; no clear D. The CDR3 length is 14 residues. Germline CDR1 reads MNHEY; CDR2 reads SVGAGI. Trimming pared 7 bases from V and 14 bases from J, leaving 21 bases between. The CDR3 bases are TGTGCCAGCAAGTCGGCAAACATAATTCTATCCCTCCACTTT. The encoded protein is CASKSANIILSLHF.

The V and J genes are TRBV19 and TRBJ2-7; D unclear. CDR3 length equals 12 residues. Per the germline V gene, CDR1 is LNHDA and CDR2 is SQIVND (reference sequence). V lost 4 bases and J lost 6, with 10 bases in between. CDR3 DNA: TGTGCCAGTAGTACTTTGAGTAGCGAGCAGTACTTC. Its protein is CASSTLSSEQYF.

This sequence joins TRBV6-4 and TRBJ2-2, with D tentatively TRBD1 (7 bases). The CDR3 length is 16 residues. V lost 6 bases and J 5 bases, leaving 19 bases between the germline ends. CDR1 is MRHNA and CDR2 is SNTAGT in the germline V gene. CDR3 loop: CASRVGLTGRTGELFF. The CDR3 DNA sequence: TGTGCCAGCAGGGTAGGTTTGACAGGGAGGACCGGGGAGCTGTTTTTT.

The chain combines TRBV7-8 with TRBJ2-3; 12 bases line up with TRBD1. The junction had 10 bases not matched to a gene; V was cut back by 0 bases and J by 6 bases. This CDR3 is 18 amino acids long. Germline CDR1 reads SGHVS; CDR2 reads FQNEAQ. The DNA of the CDR3 is TGTGCCAGCAGCTTAGCGGGCGTCGGGACAGGGGGCGAGGATACGCAGTATTTT. Translating gives CASSLAGVGTGGEDTQYF.